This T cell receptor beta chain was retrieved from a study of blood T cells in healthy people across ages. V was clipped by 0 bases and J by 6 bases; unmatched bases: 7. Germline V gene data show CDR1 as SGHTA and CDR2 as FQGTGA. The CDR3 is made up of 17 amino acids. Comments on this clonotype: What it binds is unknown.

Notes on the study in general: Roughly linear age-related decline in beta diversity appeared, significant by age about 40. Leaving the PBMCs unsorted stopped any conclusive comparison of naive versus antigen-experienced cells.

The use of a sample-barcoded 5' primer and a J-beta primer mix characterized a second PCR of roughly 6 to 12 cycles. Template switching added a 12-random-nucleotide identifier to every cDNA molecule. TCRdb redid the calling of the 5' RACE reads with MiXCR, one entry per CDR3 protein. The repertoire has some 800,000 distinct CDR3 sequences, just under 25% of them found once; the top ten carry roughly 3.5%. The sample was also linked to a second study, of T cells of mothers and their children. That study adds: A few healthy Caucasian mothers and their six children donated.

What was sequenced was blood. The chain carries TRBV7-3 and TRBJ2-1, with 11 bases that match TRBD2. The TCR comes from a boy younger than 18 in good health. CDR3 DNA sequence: TGTGCCAGCAGCTTAACGCATCGGCTAGCGGGGGGCAATGAGCAGTTCTTC. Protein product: CASSLTHRLAGGNEQFF.